Described below is a single T cell receptor (beta chain) sequence and its context. These data are taken from a study of blood T cell repertoires in COVID-19. Study at large: Some COVID-19 samples were acute and others convalescent; all came from the United States, Italy and Spain. PBMCs, B-cell-depleted T cells, or T cells were the source of the cDNA or gDNA that made up the material.

Study processing details: Nucleated cell counts were estimated from reference gene primer amplification. The protocol was immunoSEQ multiplex PCR, while the TCRdb copy is restricted to in-frame clones and leaves out a portion. V and J calls and clone size come straight from that table; D and trimming were deduced from the DNA. The sample lists fewer than 250,000 clones, 80% to 90% occurring once. Trimming removed 4 bases from V and 6 bases from J; junction bases left unmatched: 9. Germline lookup yields CDR1 SGHRS and CDR2 YFSETQ. The CDR3 has 14 amino acids. This clonotype was obtained from a middle-aged man with acute or convalescent COVID-19. Sequenced sample: peripheral blood. This chain uses TRBV5-1 with TRBJ1-2; 7 bases agree with TRBD1. CDR3: CASSHDRASDGYTF. The CDR3 DNA reads as TGCGCCAGCAGCCACGACAGGGCGTCCGATGGCTACACCTTC.